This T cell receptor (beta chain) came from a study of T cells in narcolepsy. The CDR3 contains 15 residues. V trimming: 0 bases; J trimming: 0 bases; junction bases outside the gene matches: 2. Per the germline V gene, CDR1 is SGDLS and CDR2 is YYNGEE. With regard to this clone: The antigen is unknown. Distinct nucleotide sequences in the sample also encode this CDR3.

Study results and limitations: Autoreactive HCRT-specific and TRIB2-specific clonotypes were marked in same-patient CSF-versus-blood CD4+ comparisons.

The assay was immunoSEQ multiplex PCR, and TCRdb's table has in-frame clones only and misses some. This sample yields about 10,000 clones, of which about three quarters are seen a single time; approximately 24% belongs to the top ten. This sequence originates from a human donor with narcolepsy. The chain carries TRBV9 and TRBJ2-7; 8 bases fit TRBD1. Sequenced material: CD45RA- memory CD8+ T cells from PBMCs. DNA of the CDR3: TGTGCCAGCAGCGTAGACACAGGGGGCTCCTACGAGCAGTACTTC. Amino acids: CASSVDTGGSYEQYF.